This is a list of T cell receptor beta chains from one sample in a study of T cells after yellow fever vaccination. TCRdb redid the calling of the 5' RACE reads with MiXCR, one entry per CDR3 protein. The sample contains some 600,000 distinct CDR3 sequences, more than 9% of which appear only once. Sequencing used PBMCs, obtained on the day of the yellow fever booster vaccination. These receptors all come from a man aged 30 to 45 who received the YFV17D yellow fever vaccine. CDR3s include the opening cysteine and the closing phenylalanine or tryptophan. D genes are given only for firm matches. Some rows mark clone size as missing; the rest say once, few, many or name a class of expanded clone.

d_gene	v_gene	abundance	j_gene	CDR3nt	CDR3aa
-	TRBV21-1	few	TRBJ1-2	TGTGCCAGCAGCAAACGACAGAACAGCTTTCCCTATGGCTACACCTTC	CASSKRQNSFPYGYTF
-	TRBV20-1	few	TRBJ2-3	TGCAGTGCTGTTCGGGCGGCCACAGATACGCAGTATTTT	CSAVRAATDTQYF
-	TRBV20-1	few	TRBJ2-4	TGCAGTGCTATGAAAAACATTCAGTACTTC	CSAMKNIQYF
-	TRBV12-3/TRBV12-4	few	TRBJ1-3	TGTGCCAGCACCCCGAAGGGGGGAAGAAACACCATATATTTT	CASTPKGGRNTIYF
-	TRBV20-1	-	TRBJ1-1	TGCAGTGCTTCCCCGGGAGGCACTATGAACACTGAAGCTTTCTTT	CSASPGGTMNTEAFF
-	TRBV3-1	-	TRBJ2-1	TGTGCCAGCAGCCTCCTAACCCCCAACAATGAGCAGTTCTTC	CASSLLTPNNEQFF
-	TRBV27	-	TRBJ2-7	TGTGCCAGCAGTTCTACTAGCCGACGTTCCTACGAGCAGTACTTC	CASSSTSRRSYEQYF
TRBD2	TRBV19	few	TRBJ2-2	TGTGCCAGTAGTACATACGCTAGCGGGAGAGGCGGGGAGCTGTTTTTT	CASSTYASGRGGELFF
-	TRBV14	few	TRBJ2-3	TGTGCCAGCAGCCAGAGTAACACAGATACGCAGTATTTT	CASSQSNTDTQYF
-	TRBV27	few	TRBJ2-3	TGTGCCAGCAGCCTTCGCGACAGATTCTCCACAGATACGCAGTATTTT	CASSLRDRFSTDTQYF
TRBD2	TRBV7-2	-	TRBJ2-7	TGTGCCAGCAGCTTAGCGACTAGCGGGAGGGCCGTCACCTACGAGCAGTACTTC	CASSLATSGRAVTYEQYF
-	TRBV29-1	few	TRBJ2-1	TGCAGCGTTGAAGGCGGATATGAGCAGTTCTTC	CSVEGGYEQFF
TRBD2	TRBV20-1	-	TRBJ2-3	TGCAGTGCTAGAGCGGGAGGGATAACTAGCACAGATACGCAGTATTTT	CSARAGGITSTDTQYF
-	TRBV5-1	many	TRBJ2-2	TGCGCCAGCAGCTCCGGAGTCTCCGGGGAGCTGTTTTTT	CASSSGVSGELFF
-	TRBV10-3	many	TRBJ2-2	TGTGCCATCATGAGGGAGACGAACACCGGGGAGCTGTTTTTT	CAIMRETNTGELFF
TRBD1	TRBV30	-	TRBJ1-5	TGTGCCTGGAGTTTACGGGACAGGGGTTTCGGTCAGCCCCAGCATTTT	CAWSLRDRGFGQPQHF
TRBD2	TRBV9	-	TRBJ2-5	TGTGCCAGCGCCACGGGGGCGGGAGGTGAAGAGACCCAGTACTTC	CASATGAGGEETQYF
TRBD2	TRBV4-3	-	TRBJ2-3	TGCGCCAGCAGCCAAGATGGACTAGCGGGACCCGATACGCAGTATTTT	CASSQDGLAGPDTQYF
-	TRBV20-1	few	TRBJ2-1	TGCAGTGCTAGAGTTGGGACGAGAGACACTGAGCAGTTCTTC	CSARVGTRDTEQFF
-	TRBV6-2/TRBV6-3	many	TRBJ2-1	TGTGCCAGCAGTTACGGCGGGATGGGTGGAGAGCAGTTCTTC	CASSYGGMGGEQFF
-	TRBV7-9	few	TRBJ1-4	TGTGCCAGCAGCTTAGGGCTTGAAAAACTGTTTTTT	CASSLGLEKLFF
TRBD2	TRBV7-9	-	TRBJ2-7	TGTGCCAGCAGCTTAGTTTTCGGGACTAGCGGGGCCTACGAGCAGTACTTC	CASSLVFGTSGAYEQYF
TRBD2	TRBV28	-	TRBJ2-3	TGTGCCAGCAGTGAGTGGGACAGAGGGACTAGCGGGGAAGATACGCAGTATTTT	CASSEWDRGTSGEDTQYF
TRBD2	TRBV5-1	few	TRBJ2-1	TGCGCCAGCAGCAAGTGGAGGGCAGGACGGGACTATCCAAACAATGAGCAGTTCTTC	CASSKWRAGRDYPNNEQFF
-	TRBV28	-	TRBJ2-7	TGTGCCAGCAGTTGGACTCTGGGGTCCAACTACGAGCAGTACTTC	CASSWTLGSNYEQYF
-	TRBV7-8	few	TRBJ2-1	TGTGCCAGCAGCCCCCAGGAGGGCTCCTACAATGAGCAGTTCTTC	CASSPQEGSYNEQFF
-	TRBV7-9	few	TRBJ1-1	TGTGCCAGCAGCTTAGGGGGGACCCCGGGGAAAGCTTTCTTT	CASSLGGTPGKAFF